The clone carrying this T cell receptor beta chain is a singleton in its sample. This sample is drawn from a study of T-cell memory formation after mild COVID-19. This CDR3 contains 15 residues. CDR1 is SEHNR, CDR2 FQNEAQ, per germline (reference sequence). V lost 5 bases, J lost 5 bases, and 10 bases stayed unmatched. TCRdb fed the 5' RACE reads into MiXCR, producing one record per CDR3 protein. Seen here are a few hundred thousand distinct CDR3 sequences, 28% observed once, and the top ten hold approximately 13%. The clonotype comes from an adult woman who had mild COVID-19 (a few samples of this study predate the infection). Cell type and time point are not known. This rearrangement joins TRBV7-9 to TRBJ2-7; 9 bases are a match to TRBD1. What was sequenced was PBMCs or a T cell subset sorted from them (not recorded which). The CDR3 here is CASSHIGTGSNEQYF. The CDR3, as DNA: TGTGCCAGCAGCCATATCGGGACAGGGAGCAACGAGCAGTACTTC.